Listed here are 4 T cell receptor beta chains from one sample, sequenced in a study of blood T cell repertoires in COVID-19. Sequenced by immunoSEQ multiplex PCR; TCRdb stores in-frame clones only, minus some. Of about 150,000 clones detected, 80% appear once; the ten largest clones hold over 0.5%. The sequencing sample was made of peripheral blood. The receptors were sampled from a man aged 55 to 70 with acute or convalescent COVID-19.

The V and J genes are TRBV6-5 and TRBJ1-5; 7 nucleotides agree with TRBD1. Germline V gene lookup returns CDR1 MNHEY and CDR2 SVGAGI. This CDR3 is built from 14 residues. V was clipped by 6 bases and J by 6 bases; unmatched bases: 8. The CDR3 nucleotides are TGTGCCAGCAGAGACAGACAGGGTACTCAGCCCCAGCATTTT. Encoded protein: CASRDRQGTQPQHF.

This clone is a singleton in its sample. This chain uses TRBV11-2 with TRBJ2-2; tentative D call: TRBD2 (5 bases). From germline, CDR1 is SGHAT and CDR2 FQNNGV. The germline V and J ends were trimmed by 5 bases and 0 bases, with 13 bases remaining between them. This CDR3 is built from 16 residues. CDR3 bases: TGTGCCAGCAGCAAACCGGGATTTACGAACACCGGGGAGCTGTTTTTT. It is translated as CASSKPGFTNTGELFF.

The CDR3 DNA sequence: TGTGCCAGCAGCCAGGATCGAACAGGACTAGCGGGGCAATTTAGCACAGATACGCAGTATTTT. Its translation is CASSQDRTGLAGQFSTDTQYF. V and J are TRBV4-2 and TRBJ2-3; 12 bases line up with TRBD2. Looked up from germline, CDR1 is LGHNA and CDR2 is YNFKEQ. V lost 3 bases, J lost 0 bases, and 16 bases stayed unmatched. This CDR3 has 21 amino acids.

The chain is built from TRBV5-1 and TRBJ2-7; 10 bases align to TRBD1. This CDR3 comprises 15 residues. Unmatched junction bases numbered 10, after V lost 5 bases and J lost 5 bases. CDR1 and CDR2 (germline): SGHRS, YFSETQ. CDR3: CASSFTGTGVDEQYF. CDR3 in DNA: TGCGCCAGCAGTTTTACCGGGACAGGGGTGGACGAGCAGTACTTC.